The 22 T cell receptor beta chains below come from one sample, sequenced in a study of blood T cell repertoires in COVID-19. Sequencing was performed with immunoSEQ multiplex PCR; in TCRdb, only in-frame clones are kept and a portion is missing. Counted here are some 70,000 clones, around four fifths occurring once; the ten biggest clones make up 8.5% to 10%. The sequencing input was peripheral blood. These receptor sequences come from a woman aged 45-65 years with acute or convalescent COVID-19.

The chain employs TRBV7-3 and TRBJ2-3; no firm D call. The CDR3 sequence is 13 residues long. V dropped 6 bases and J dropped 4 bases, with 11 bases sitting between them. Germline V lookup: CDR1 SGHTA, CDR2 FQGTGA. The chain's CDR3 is CASSLEVSDTQYF. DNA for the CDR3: TGTGCCAGCAGTTTAGAGGTTTCAGATACGCAGTATTTT.

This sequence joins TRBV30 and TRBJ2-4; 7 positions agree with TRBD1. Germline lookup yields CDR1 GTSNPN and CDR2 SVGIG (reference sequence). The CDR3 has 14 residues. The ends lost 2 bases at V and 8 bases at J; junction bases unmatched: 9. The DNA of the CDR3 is TGTGCCTGGAGTCTGGGACAGATCGAGGACATTCAGTACTTC. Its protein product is CAWSLGQIEDIQYF.

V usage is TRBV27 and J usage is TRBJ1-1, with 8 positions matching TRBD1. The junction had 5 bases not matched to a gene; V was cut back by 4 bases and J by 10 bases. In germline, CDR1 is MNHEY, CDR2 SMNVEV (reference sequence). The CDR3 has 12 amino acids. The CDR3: CASSSQGASAFF. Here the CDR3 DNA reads TGTGCCAGCAGTTCCCAGGGGGCTTCAGCTTTCTTT.

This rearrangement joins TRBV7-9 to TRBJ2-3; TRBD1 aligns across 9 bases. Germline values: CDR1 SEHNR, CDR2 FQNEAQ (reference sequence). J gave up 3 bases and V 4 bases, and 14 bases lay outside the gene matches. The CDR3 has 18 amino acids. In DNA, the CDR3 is TGTGCCAGCAGCTCCCGAACCCCACCGGGACAGGGAACAGATACGCAGTATTTT. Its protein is CASSSRTPPGQGTDTQYF.

This CDR3 is CASSLGQAIWGTDTQYF. The CDR3 region has the DNA TGTGCCAGCAGCTTAGGACAGGCCATATGGGGCACAGATACGCAGTATTTT. The chain uses TRBV7-9 and TRBJ2-3; possible D gene TRBD1, 6 bases. Germline CDR1 is SEHNR and CDR2 is FQNEAQ (reference sequence). The CDR3 is made up of 17 amino acids. V shed 1 base and J shed 1 base, with 15 bases lying between them.

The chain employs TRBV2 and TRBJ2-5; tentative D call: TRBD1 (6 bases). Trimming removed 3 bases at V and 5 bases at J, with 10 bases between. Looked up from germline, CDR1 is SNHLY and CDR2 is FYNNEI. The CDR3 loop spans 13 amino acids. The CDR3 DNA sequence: TGTGCCAGCAGTGATTGGGGGCGGGAGACCCAGTACTTC. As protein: CASSDWGRETQYF.

In DNA form, the CDR3 reads TGCGCCAGCAGCCCGGACAGTCCCTATGGCTACACCTTC. Residues: CASSPDSPYGYTF. This chain joins TRBV5-1 and TRBJ1-2; possible D gene TRBD1, 6 bases. This CDR3 has 13 amino acids. Trimming left V 4 bases short and J 4 bases short, with 11 bases between. The germline CDR1 and CDR2 sequences are SGHRS and YFSETQ.

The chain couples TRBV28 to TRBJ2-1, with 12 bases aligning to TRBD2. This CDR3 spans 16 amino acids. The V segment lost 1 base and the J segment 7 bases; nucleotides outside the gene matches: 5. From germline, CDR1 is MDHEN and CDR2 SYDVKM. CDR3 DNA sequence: TGTGCCAGCAGTTTATTGGGGACTAGCGGGTTTAATGAGCAGTTCTTC. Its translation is CASSLLGTSGFNEQFF.

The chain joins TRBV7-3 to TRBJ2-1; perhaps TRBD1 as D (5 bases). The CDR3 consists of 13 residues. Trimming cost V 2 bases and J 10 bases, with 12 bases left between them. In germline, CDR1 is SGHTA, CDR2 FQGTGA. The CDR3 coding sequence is TGTGCCAGCAGCTTAGTCTCGACAGAAGAGCAGTTCTTC. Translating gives CASSLVSTEEQFF.

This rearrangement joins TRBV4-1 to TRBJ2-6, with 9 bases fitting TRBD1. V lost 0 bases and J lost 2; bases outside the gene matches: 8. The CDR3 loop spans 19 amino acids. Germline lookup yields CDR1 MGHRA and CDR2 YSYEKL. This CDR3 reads CASSQDNRDRVTGANVLTF. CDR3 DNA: TGCGCCAGCAGCCAAGATAACCGGGACAGGGTTACTGGGGCCAACGTCCTGACTTTC.

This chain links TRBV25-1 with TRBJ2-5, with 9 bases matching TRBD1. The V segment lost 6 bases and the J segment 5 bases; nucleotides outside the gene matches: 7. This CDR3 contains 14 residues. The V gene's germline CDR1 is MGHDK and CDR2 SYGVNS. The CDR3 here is CASRRTGAGETQYF. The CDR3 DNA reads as TGTGCCAGCAGACGGACAGGGGCCGGTGAGACCCAGTACTTC.

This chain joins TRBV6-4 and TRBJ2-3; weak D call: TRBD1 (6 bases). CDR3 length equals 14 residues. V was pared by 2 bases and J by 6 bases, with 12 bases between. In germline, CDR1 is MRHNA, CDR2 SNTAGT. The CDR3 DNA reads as TGTGCCAGCAGTGACGCCACAGGGTCCGATACGCAGTATTTT. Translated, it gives CASSDATGSDTQYF.

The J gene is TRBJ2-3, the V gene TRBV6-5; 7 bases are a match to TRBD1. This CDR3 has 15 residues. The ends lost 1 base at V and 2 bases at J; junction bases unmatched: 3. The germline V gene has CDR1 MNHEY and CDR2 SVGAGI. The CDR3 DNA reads TGTGCCAGCAGTTACTTTACAGGGGTCACAGATACGCAGTATTTT. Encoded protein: CASSYFTGVTDTQYF.

Written as DNA, the CDR3 is TGCGCCAGCAGCTTGGATCCGACAGGGCGGGCTTTCTTT. Residues: CASSLDPTGRAFF. This chain uses TRBV5-1 with TRBJ1-1; 7 bases line up with TRBD1. CDR3 length equals 13 residues. Per the germline V gene, CDR1 is SGHRS and CDR2 is YFSETQ. Unmatched junction bases numbered 7, after V lost 0 bases and J lost 11 bases.

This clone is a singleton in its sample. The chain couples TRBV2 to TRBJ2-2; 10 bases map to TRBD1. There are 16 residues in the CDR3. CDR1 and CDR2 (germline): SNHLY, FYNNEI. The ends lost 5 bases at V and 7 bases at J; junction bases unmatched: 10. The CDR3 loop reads CASSWGQGIKVGELFF. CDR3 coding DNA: TGTGCCAGCAGTTGGGGACAGGGGATTAAGGTCGGGGAGCTGTTTTTT.

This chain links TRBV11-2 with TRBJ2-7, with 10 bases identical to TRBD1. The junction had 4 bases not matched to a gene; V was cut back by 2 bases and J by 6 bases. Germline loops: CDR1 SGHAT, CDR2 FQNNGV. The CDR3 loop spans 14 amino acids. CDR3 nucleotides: TGTGCCAGCAGCTTATGGGACAGGGGTTCCGAGCAGTACTTC. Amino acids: CASSLWDRGSEQYF.

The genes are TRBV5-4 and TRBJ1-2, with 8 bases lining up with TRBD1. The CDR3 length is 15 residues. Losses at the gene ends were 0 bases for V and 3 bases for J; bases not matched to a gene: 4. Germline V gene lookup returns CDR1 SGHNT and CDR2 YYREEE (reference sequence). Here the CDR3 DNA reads TGTGCCAGCAGCTTGGGGACAGGGATGGACTATGGCTACACCTTC. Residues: CASSLGTGMDYGYTF.

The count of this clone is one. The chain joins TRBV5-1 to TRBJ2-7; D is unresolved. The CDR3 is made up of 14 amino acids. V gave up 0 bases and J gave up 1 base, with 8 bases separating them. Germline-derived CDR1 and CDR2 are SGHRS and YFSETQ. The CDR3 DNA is TGCGCCAGCAGCTTGGCGGTCGGGTCCTACGAGCAGTACTTC. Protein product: CASSLAVGSYEQYF.

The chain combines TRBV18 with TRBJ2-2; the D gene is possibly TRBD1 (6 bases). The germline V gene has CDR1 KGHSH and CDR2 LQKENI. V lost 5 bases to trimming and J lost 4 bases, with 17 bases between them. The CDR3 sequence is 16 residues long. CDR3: CASSGPSGGATGELFF. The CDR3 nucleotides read TGTGCCAGCTCAGGCCCGTCTGGGGGCGCCACCGGGGAGCTGTTTTTT.

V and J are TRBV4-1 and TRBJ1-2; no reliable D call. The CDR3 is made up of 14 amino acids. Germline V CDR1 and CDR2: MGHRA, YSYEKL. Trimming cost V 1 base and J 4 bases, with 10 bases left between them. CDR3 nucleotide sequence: TGCGCCAGCAGCCAAGTTGGCGGTATCTATGGCTACACCTTC. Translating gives CASSQVGGIYGYTF.

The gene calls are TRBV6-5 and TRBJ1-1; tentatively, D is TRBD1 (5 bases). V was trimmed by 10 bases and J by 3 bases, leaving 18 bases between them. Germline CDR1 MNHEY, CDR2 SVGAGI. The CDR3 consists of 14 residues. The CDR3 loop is CATNGRVGYTEAFF. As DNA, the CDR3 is TGTGCCACCAACGGCAGGGTAGGGTACACTGAAGCTTTCTTT.

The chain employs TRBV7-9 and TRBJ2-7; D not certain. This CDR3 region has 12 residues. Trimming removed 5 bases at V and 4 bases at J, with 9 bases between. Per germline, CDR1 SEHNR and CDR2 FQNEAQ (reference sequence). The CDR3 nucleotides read TGTGCCAGCAGCAAACAGAATTACGAGCAGTACTTC. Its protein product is CASSKQNYEQYF.